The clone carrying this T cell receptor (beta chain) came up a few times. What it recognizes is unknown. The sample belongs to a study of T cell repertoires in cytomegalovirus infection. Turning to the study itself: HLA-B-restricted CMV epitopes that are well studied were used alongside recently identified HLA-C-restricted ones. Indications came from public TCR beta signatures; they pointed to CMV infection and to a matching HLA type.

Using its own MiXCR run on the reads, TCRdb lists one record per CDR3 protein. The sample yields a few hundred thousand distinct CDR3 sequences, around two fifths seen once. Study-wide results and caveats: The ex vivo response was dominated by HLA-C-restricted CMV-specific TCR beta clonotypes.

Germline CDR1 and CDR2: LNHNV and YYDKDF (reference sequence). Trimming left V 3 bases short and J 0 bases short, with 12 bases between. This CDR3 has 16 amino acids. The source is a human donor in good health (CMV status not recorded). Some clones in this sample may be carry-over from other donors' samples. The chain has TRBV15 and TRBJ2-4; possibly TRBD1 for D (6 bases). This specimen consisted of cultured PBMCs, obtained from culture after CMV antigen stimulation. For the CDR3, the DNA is TGTGCCACCAGCAGCCCGGGACAATTAGCCAAAAACATTCAGTACTTC. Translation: CATSSPGQLAKNIQYF.